These 9 T cell receptor beta chains came from one sample sequenced in a study of tumor and adjacent non-tumor tissue in lung cancer. The library came from three nested PCR rounds adapted from ARM-PCR protocols. TCRdb reanalysed the multiplex PCR reads using MiXCR and keeps one entry per CDR3 protein. Of fewer than 100,000 distinct CDR3 sequences listed, approximately 73% are singletons. No cell sorting was done before RNA was extracted from the tissue. More than 3 cm separated this lung sample from the edge of the tumor. Sequencing was done on a sample of distant non-tumor lung tissue. The source of these receptors is a woman aged 50 to 60 with non-small cell lung cancer.

On this clonotype: The CDR3 does not end in the conserved phenylalanine or tryptophan, so this is likely a read error. In DNA, the CDR3 is TGCGCCAGCAGCCAGGGGACAGGGGCAGATACGCAGTATCTT. This codes for CASSQGTGADTQYL. The gene calls are TRBV4-1 and TRBJ2-3, with 10 bases fitting TRBD1. The germline V gene has CDR1 MGHRA and CDR2 YSYEKL. CDR3 length equals 14 residues. J lost 4 bases, V lost 3 bases, and 1 base had no gene match.

About this clonotype itself: One end of the junction is discordant with germline, which a read error may explain. The rearrangement joins TRBV5-1 to TRBJ2-7; 7 bases are shared with TRBD2. CDR1 and CDR2 (germline): SGHRS, YFSETQ. CDR3 length: 17 amino acids. The CDR3 nucleotides are TGCGCCAGCAGCCGGGTTGGACTGAGGGTTCGGGACTACGAACAGTACTTC. This codes for CASSRVGLRVRDYEQYF. The variable domain in full, completed from reference TRBV5-1 and TRBJ2-7, reads KAGVTQTPRYLIKTRGQQVTLSCSPISGHRSVSWYQQTPGQGLQFLFEYFSETQRNKGNFPGRFSGRQFSNSRSEMNVSTLELGDSALYLCASSRVGLRVRDYEQYFGPGTRLTVT.

As regards this clonotype: A read error may produce the germline difference seen at one junction end. This chain links TRBV12-3 or TRBV12-4 with TRBJ1-2; D is perhaps TRBD1 (6 bases). The CDR3 totals 13 residues. CDR3 in amino acids: CASSPRDTDGYTF. CDR3 coding DNA: TGTGCCAGCAGTCCGAGGGACACCGATGGTTACACCTTC.

The chain carries TRBV7-2 and TRBJ2-5, with D perhaps matching TRBD2 (5 bases). Germline lookup yields CDR1 SGHTA and CDR2 FQGNSA. This CDR3 has 14 residues. Trimming cost V 6 bases and J 4 bases, with 15 bases left between them. CDR3: CASSFPGGGETQYF. The CDR3 DNA reads TGTGCCAGCAGTTTCCCAGGAGGCGGAGAGACCCAGTACTTC.

With respect to this clonotype: An end of the junction differs from the germline gene, which may be a read error. The chain has TRBV11-2 and TRBJ2-1; D gene uncertain. The CDR3 totals 16 residues. Germline CDR1 reads SGHAT; CDR2 reads FQNNGV. Written as DNA, the CDR3 is TGTGCCAGCAGCATCTCGGACGGACCTGTTTACAATGAGCAGTTCTTT. Translated, it gives CASSISDGPVYNEQFF. The full variable domain, with the rest looked up from reference TRBV11-2 and TRBJ2-1, is EAGVAQSPRYKIIEKRQSVAFWCNPISGHATLYWYQQILGQGPKLLIQFQNNGVVDDSQLPKDRFSAERLKGVDSTLKIQPAKLEDSAVYLCASSISDGPVYNEQFFGPGTRLTVL.

With respect to this clonotype: This may stem from a read error, because a much larger clone lies one nucleotide away. The chain employs TRBV20-1 and TRBJ2-1, with TRBD2 identical over 10 bases. CDR1 and CDR2 from the germline V gene are DFQATT and SNEGSKA (reference sequence). The CDR3 sequence is 15 residues long. V gave up 2 bases and J gave up 5 bases; unmatched junction bases: 6. Written as DNA, the CDR3 is TGCAGTGCTAGACTCGGGACTAGCGCACACAATGAGCAGTTCTTC. Encoded protein: CSARLGTSAHNEQFF.

With respect to this clonotype: Just one base apart from a much larger clone, this may be a read error. The rearrangement links TRBV20-1 to TRBJ1-2, with no clear D. The CDR3 is 11 amino acids. Looked up from germline, CDR1 is DFQATT and CDR2 is SNEGSKA (reference sequence). The CDR3 DNA reads as TGCAGTGCTAGTCCCCTCTATGACTACACCTTC. As protein: CSASPLYDYTF.

The chain has TRBV6-1 and TRBJ1-2; the D gene is possibly TRBD1 (5 bases). Germline assignment: CDR1 MNHNS and CDR2 SASEGT. V lost 1 base and J 4 bases, leaving 13 bases between the germline ends. The length of the CDR3 is 15 residues. DNA of the CDR3: TGTGCCAGCAGTGAAGTGTGTAGGGGAGGCTATGGCTACACCTTC. As protein: CASSEVCRGGYGYTF.

About this clonotype: One junction end disagrees with the germline gene, perhaps due to a read error. DNA of the CDR3: TGTGCCAACAGTGGCCGACAGCACAACACTGAAGCTTTCTTT. Amino acid sequence: CANSGRQHNTEAFF. V usage is TRBV12-3 or TRBV12-4 and J usage is TRBJ1-1, with D perhaps TRBD1 (5 bases). The CDR3 is made up of 14 amino acids.